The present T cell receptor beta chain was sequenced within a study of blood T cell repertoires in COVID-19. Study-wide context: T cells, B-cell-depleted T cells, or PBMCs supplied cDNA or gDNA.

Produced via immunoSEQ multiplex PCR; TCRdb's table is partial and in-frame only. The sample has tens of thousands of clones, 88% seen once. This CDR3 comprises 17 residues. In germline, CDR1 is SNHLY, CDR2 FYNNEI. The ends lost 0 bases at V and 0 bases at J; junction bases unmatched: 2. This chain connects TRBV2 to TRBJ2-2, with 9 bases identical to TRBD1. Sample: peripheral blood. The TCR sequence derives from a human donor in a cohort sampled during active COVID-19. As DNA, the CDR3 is TGTGCCAGCAGTGAAGCCCGACAGGGGGCGAACACCGGGGAGCTGTTTTTT. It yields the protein CASSEARQGANTGELFF. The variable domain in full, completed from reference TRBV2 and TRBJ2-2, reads EPEVTQTPSHQVTQMGQEVILRCVPISNHLYFYWYRQILGQKVEFLVSFYNNEISEKSEIFDDQFSVERPDGSNFTLKIRSTKLEDSAMYFCASSEARQGANTGELFFGEGSRLTVL.